Each of the 4 T cell receptor beta chains below was sequenced from the same sample in a study of OX40 agonist ivuxolimab in advanced cancers. Library prep was done by the immunoSEQ multiplex PCR assay. TCRdb retrieved this table from immuneACCESS and kept in-frame rearrangements only. Not all clones are present; in checked studies, unresolved V genes account for under half, and no reason is known for the remainder. This sample is represented by 60,000 to 70,000 clones; roughly 89% of them were singletons. The ten biggest clones cover approximately 12% of the sample. Sequenced here: CD4+ or CD8+ T cells sorted from blood, sampled in a trial of the OX40 agonist ivuxolimab. The receptor set was obtained from an adult with an advanced solid tumor such as melanoma, head and neck, liver or kidney cancer.

Only one count was recorded for this clone. The J gene is TRBJ2-3, the V gene TRBV6-1; 7 nucleotides match TRBD2. The length of the CDR3 is 14 residues. CDR1 and CDR2 from the germline V gene are MNHNS and SASEGT. V shed 3 bases, J shed 0 bases, and the junction held 0 bases outside the gene matches. CDR3 sequence (DNA): TGTGCCAGCAGTGATAGCGGGAGCACAGATACGCAGTATTTT. This encodes CASSDSGSTDTQYF.

This clone appeared a single time. The chain joins TRBV29-1 to TRBJ2-7; D assignment may be TRBD1 or TRBD2 (5 bases each). Trimming pared 0 bases from V and 4 bases from J, leaving 16 bases between. This CDR3 has 15 residues. CDR1 and CDR2 (germline): SQVTM, ANQGSEA. The CDR3 DNA reads TGCAGCGTTGAAGATGGGGCGAAGCGAGGGTACGAGCAGTACTTC. Its translation: CSVEDGAKRGYEQYF.

The rearrangement uses TRBV6-1 and TRBJ2-1, with TRBD2 matching over 7 bases. V lost 9 bases to trimming and J lost 4 bases; unmatched junction nucleotides: 12. CDR1 MNHNS and CDR2 SASEGT come from the germline V gene. The CDR3 has 15 amino acids. CDR3 sequence: CASQEELAPYNEQFF. The CDR3 region has the DNA TGTGCCAGTCAAGAAGAACTAGCGCCGTACAATGAGCAGTTCTTC.

The genes are TRBV19 and TRBJ1-1; D possibly corresponds to TRBD1 (5 bases). V lost 8 bases and J lost 3, with 10 bases in between. This CDR3 contains 12 residues. Germline loops: CDR1 LNHDA, CDR2 SQIVND (reference sequence). The CDR3 region is CASQGGDTEAFF. For the CDR3, the DNA is TGTGCCAGTCAGGGTGGGGACACTGAAGCTTTCTTT.